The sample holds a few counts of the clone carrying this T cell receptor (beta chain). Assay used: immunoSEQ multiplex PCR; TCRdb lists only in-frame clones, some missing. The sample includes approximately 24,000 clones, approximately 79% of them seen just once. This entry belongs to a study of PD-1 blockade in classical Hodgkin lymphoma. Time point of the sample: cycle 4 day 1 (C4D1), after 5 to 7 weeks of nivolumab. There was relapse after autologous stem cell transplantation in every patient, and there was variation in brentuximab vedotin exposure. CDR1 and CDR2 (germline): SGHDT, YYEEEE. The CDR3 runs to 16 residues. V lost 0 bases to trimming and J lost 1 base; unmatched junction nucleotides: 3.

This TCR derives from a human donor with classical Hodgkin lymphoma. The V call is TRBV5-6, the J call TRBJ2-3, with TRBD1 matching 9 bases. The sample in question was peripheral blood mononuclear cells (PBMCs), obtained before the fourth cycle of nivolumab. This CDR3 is CASSLVGQGGTDTQYF. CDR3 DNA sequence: TGTGCCAGCAGCTTGGTGGGACAGGGCGGCACAGATACGCAGTATTTT.